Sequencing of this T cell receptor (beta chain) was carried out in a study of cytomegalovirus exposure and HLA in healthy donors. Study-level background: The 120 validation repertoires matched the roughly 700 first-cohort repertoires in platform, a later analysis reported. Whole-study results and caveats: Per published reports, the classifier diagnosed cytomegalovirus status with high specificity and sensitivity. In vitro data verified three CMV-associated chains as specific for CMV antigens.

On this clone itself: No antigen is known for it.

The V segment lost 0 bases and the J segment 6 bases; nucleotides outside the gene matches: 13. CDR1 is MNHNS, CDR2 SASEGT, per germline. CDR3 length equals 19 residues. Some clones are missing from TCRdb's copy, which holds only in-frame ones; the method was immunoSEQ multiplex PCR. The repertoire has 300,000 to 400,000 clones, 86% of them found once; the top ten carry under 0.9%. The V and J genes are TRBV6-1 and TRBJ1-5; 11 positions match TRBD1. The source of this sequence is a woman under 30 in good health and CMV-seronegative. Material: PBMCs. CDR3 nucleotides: TGTGCCAGCAGTGAAGCCCTAATTCCCGGGACAGGGGGTAGTCAGCCCCAGCATTTT. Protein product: CASSEALIPGTGGSQPQHF.